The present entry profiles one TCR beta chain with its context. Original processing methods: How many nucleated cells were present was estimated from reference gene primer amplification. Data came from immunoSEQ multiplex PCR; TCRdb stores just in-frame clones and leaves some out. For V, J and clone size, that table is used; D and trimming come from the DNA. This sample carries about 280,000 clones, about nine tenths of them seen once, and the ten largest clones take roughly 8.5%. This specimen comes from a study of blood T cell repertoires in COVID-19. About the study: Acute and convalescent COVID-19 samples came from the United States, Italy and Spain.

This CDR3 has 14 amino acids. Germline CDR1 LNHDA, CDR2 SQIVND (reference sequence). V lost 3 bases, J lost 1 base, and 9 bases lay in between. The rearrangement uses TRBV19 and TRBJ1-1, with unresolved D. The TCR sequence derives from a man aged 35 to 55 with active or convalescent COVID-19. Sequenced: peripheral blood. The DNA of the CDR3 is TGTGCCAGTAGTATCGAGGGATCGAACACTGAAGCTTTCTTT. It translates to CASSIEGSNTEAFF.